This TCR beta chain came from a study of metastatic and nonmetastatic thyroid tumors. On the study more broadly: From malignant and benign thyroid patients, repertoires in blood and in tumor or nodule tissue were compared.

No treatment had been given to any patient before thyroid surgery. In the authors' methods: Researchers built a distant-metastasis classifier for papillary thyroid cancer that drew on CDR3 differences across clinicopathological groups. TCRdb reanalyzed the PCR reads via MiXCR. The V and J calls shown here were made by TCRdb, not taken from the authors' results. Among about 20,000 clones listed, 20% to 25% were seen once. This clonotype was sampled from a female donor with papillary thyroid cancer or a benign thyroid nodule (not recorded which). Some clones in this sample may be carry-over from other donors' samples. Sequenced input: tumor tissue.

The CDR3 sequence is CASRQTGGTTGELFF. For the CDR3, the DNA is TGTGCCAGCAGGCAGACAGGGGGCACCACCGGGGAGCTGTTTTTT. This chain joins TRBV12-3 or TRBV12-4 and TRBJ2-2, with 10 bases fitting TRBD1. This CDR3 spans 15 amino acids. The junction had 5 bases not matched to a gene; V was cut back by 6 bases and J by 4 bases.